This T cell receptor beta chain was found in a study of a mutant IDH1 vaccine in newly diagnosed glioma (dated by TCRdb to the early 2020s). Notes on the research overall: Eight vaccinations were administered to patients in weeks 1, 3, 5, 7, 11, 15, 19 and 23, corresponding to visits V03 through V10. Vaccination was initiated 4-6 weeks after radiotherapy alone, or concurrently with temozolomide cycles in the chemotherapy-containing groups. Of the approximately 33 treated patients, roughly 60% were male and around 40% were female, and the mean age was around 40 years. Prior to enrollment, patients had been given standard therapy consisting of radiotherapy alone, temozolomide alone, or radiochemotherapy with temozolomide, with the combination given to most patients. Peripheral blood was collected at six visits: V03 (baseline), V05, V07, V10, V12 and V13. Longitudinal TCRB deep sequencing was performed for about 25 treated patients wherever samples were available for exploratory analyses. Summary of the overall study and its limitations: Immune responses induced by the vaccine were seen in approximately 92% of patients across multiple MHC alleles. PBMC samples for TCRB deep sequencing were selected based on availability. Changes in the top peripheral T cell clonotypes picked up by TCRB sequencing did not appear to be linked to pseudoprogression. It was noted by the authors that analyses of patient blood samples could not be reproduced owing to sample limitations.

The library relied on the immunoSEQ multiplex PCR assay. Following the manufacturer's protocol, the hsTCRB Kit was used to amplify rearranged TCR beta chain sequences. Sequencing of TCRB libraries was carried out on an Illumina MiSeq. The authors processed their data as follows. The proprietary platform of the kit vendor was used for demultiplexing, trimming and gene mapping. TCRdb carries this immuneACCESS record with in-frame sequences only. Its versions omit some clonotypes, under half of them owing to an unresolved V gene in the studies checked, with the rest unexplained. The V and J calls and clone size come from that table; D and trimming were worked out from the DNA. The sample yields roughly 40,000 clones; roughly 92% were counted once. The ten largest clones add up to around 3% of the sample. On this clone: What antigen it recognizes has not been identified. Base qualities were left out, and no much larger clone turns up one base away.

The meaning of the sample's time point label: week 5, during vaccination. A 20-mer mutant IDH1 peptide at 300 micrograms in Montanide made up each vaccine dose, which was injected subcutaneously together with topical imiquimod. All donors had newly diagnosed IDH1-mutant astrocytomas of WHO grade 3 or 4 that showed loss of nuclear ATRX. The samples were drawn from NOA16, a multicentre, single-arm, open-label phase I trial in Germany that tested a mutant IDH1 peptide vaccine in humans for the first time. Genomic DNA for TCRB sequencing was extracted from EDTA blood using the DNeasy Blood and Tissue Kit. The CDR3 has 16 amino acids, counting the end cysteine and phenylalanine. Just the 48-base CDR3 DNA is kept, in frame starting at base 1. The junction shows trimming of 0 bases on V and 4 bases on J, plus 15 bases between the germline ends. Sequences LNHDA (CDR1) and SQIVND (CDR2) are obtained from the germline V gene (reference sequence).

The sequence joins TRBV19 to TRBJ1-1, with TRBD1 perhaps the D gene, on 5 matching bases. The clonotype was recovered from a man aged 45-60 years with glioma. This material consisted of PBMCs, taken from a glioma patient whose treatment included an IDH1 peptide vaccine. The CDR3 has the sequence CASSIDLEGLGTEAFF. The bases read TGTGCCAGTAGTATAGATCTGGAGGGGCTCGGCACTGAAGCTTTCTTT.